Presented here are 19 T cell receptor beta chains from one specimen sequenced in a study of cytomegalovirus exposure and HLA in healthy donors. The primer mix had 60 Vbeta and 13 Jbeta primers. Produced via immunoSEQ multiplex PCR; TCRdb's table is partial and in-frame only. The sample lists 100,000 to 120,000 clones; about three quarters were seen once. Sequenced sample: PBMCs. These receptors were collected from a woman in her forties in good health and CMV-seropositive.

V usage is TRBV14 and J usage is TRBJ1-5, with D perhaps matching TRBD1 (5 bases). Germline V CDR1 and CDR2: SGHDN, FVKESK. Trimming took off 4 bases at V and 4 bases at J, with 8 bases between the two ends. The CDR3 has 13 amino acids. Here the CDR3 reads CASSPDSNQPQHF. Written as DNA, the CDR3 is TGTGCCAGCAGCCCCGACAGTAATCAGCCCCAGCATTTT. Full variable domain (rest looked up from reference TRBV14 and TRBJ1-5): EAGVTQFPSHSVIEKGQTVTLRCDPISGHDNLYWYRRVMGKEIKFLLHFVKESKQDESGMPNNRFLAERTGGTYSTLKVQPAELEDSGVYFCASSPDSNQPQHFGDGTRLSIL.

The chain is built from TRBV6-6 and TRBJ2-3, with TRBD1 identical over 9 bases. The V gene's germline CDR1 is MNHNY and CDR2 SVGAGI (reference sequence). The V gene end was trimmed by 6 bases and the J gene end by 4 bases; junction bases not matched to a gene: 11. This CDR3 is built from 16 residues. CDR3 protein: CASSPRTGVGADTQYF. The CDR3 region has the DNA TGTGCCAGCAGCCCTCGGACAGGGGTTGGGGCAGATACGCAGTATTTT.

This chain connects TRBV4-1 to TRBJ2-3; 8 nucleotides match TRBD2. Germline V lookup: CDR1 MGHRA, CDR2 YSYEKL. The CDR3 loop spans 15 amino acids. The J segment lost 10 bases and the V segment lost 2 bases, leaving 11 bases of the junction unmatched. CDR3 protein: CASSQSGLGSVSQYF. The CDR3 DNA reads TGCGCCAGCAGCCAATCGGGACTAGGATCCGTGTCGCAGTATTTT.

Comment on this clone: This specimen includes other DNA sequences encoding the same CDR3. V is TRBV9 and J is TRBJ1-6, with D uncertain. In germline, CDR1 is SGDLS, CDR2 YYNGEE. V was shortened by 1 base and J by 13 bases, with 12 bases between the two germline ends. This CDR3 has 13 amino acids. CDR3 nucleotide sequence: TGTGCCAGCAGCGTAACCCCAACTCTTCCCCTCCACTTT. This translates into CASSVTPTLPLHF.

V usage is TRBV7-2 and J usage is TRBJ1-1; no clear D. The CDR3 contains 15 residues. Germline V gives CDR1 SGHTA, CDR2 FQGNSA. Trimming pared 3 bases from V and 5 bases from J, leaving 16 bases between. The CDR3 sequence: CASSLANWAATEAFF. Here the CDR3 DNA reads TGTGCCAGCAGCTTGGCTAATTGGGCTGCGACTGAAGCTTTCTTT.

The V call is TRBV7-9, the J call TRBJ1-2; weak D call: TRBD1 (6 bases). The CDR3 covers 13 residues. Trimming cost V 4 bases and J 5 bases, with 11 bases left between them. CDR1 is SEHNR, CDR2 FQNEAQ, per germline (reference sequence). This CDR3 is CASSSRGFYGYTF. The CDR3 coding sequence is TGTGCCAGCAGCTCCAGGGGTTTTTATGGCTACACCTTC. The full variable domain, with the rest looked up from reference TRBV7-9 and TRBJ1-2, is DTGVSQNPRHKITKRGQNVTFRCDPISEHNRLYWYRQTLGQGPEFLTYFQNEAQLEKSRLLSDRFSAERPKGSFSTLEIQRTEQGDSAMYLCASSSRGFYGYTFGSGTRLTVV.

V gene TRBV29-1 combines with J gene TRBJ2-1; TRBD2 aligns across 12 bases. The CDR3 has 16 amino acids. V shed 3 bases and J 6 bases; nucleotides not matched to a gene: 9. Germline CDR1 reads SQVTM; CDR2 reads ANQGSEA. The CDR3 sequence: CSVDLLAGGRPNEQFF. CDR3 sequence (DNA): TGCAGCGTTGATTTACTAGCGGGAGGACGACCCAATGAGCAGTTCTTC.

DNA of the CDR3: TGTGCCAGCTCACCACCGAGAGGTAACACTGAAGCTTTCTTT. Protein sequence: CASSPPRGNTEAFF. V and J are TRBV18 and TRBJ1-1; D not resolved. Germline CDR1 and CDR2: KGHSH and LQKENI. CDR3 size: 14 residues. Between the trimmed V and J ends, which lost 0 bases and 2 bases, there was a span of 7 bases.

DNA of the CDR3: TGTGCCAGCAGTTACTATGCGACAGGGGCCTACGAGCAGTACTTC. The encoded protein is CASSYYATGAYEQYF. The chain couples TRBV6-6 to TRBJ2-5, with 8 bases fitting TRBD1. The DNA matches TRBJ2-7 better at its end, which makes the J call doubtful. Germline CDR1 is MNHNY and CDR2 is SVGAGI (reference sequence). CDR3 length equals 15 residues.

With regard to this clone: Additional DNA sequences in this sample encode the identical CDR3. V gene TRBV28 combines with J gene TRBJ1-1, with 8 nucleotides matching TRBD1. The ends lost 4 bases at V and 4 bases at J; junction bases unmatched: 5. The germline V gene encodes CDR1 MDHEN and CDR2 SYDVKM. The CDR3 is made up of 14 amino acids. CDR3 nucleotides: TGTGCCAGCAGTTCCGGACAGGGTTCCACTGAAGCTTTCTTT. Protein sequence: CASSSGQGSTEAFF.

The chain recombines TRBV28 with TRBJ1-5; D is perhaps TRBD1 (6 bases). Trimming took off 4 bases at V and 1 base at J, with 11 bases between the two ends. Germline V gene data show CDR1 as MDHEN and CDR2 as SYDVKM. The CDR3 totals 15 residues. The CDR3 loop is CASSSPGASNQPQHF. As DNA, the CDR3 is TGTGCCAGCAGTTCCCCAGGGGCCAGCAATCAGCCCCAGCATTTT.

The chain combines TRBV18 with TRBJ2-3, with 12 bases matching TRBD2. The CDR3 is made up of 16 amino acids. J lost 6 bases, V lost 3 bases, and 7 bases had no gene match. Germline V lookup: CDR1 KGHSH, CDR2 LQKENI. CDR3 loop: CASSPRLAGDRDTQYF. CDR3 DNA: TGTGCCAGCTCACCCAGACTAGCGGGAGATAGGGATACGCAGTATTTT.

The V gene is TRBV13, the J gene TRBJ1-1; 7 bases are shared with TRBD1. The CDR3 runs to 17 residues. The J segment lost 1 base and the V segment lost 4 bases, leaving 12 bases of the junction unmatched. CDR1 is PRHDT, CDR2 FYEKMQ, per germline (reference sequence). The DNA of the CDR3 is TGTGCCAGCAGCTACACCGAGGACAGGCAGAAGAACACTGAAGCTTTCTTT. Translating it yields CASSYTEDRQKNTEAFF. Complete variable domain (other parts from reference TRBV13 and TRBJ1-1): AAGVIQSPRHLIKEKRETATLKCYPIPRHDTVYWYQQGPGQDPQFLISFYEKMQSDKGSIPDRFSAQQFSDYHSELNMSSLELGDSALYFCASSYTEDRQKNTEAFFGQGTRLTVV.

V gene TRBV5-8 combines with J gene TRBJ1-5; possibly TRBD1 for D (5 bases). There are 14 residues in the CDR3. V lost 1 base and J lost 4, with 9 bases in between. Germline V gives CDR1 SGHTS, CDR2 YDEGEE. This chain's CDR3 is CASSLSGLNQPQHF. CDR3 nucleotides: TGTGCCAGCAGCTTGTCAGGGCTTAATCAGCCCCAGCATTTT. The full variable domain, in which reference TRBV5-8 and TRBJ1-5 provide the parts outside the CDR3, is EAGVTQSPTHLIKTRGQQATLRCSPISGHTSVYWYQQALGLGLQFLLWYDEGEERNRGNFPPRFSGRQFPNYSSELNVNALELEDSALYLCASSLSGLNQPQHFGDGTRLSIL.

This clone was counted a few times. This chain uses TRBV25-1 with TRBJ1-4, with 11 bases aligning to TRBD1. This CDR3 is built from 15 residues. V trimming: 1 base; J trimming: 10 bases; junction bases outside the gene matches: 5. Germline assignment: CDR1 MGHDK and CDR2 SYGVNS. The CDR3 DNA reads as TGTGCCAGCAGTGAATCTCGGACAGGGGGCCTAAAACTGTTTTTT. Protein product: CASSESRTGGLKLFF.

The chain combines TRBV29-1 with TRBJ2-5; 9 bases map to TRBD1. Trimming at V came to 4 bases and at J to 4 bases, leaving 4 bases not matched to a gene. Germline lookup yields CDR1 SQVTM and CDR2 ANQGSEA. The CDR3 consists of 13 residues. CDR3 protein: CSVGQGEGETQYF. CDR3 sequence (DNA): TGCAGCGTTGGACAGGGGGAGGGAGAGACCCAGTACTTC.

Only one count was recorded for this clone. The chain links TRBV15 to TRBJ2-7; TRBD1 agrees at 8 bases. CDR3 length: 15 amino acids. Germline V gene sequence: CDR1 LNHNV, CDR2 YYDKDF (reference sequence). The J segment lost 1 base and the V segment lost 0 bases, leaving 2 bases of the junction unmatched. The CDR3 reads CATSRETGGSYEQYF. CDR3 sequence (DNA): TGTGCCACCAGCAGAGAAACAGGGGGGTCCTACGAGCAGTACTTC.

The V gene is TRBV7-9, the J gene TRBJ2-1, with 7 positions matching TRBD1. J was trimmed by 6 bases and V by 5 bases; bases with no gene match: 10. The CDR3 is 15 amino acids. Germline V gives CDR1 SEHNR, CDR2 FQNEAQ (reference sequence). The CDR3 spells CASSRPTGLRNEQFF. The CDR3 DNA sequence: TGTGCCAGCAGCCGCCCGACAGGGCTGCGCAATGAGCAGTTCTTC.

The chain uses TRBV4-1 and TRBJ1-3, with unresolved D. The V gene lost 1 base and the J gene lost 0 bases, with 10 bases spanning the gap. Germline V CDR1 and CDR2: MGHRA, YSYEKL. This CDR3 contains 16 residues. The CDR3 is CASSQARRLSGNTIYF. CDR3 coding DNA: TGCGCCAGCAGCCAAGCTCGGAGACTCTCTGGAAACACCATATATTTT.